Shown below are 11 T cell receptor beta chains from a single sample sequenced in a study of beta chain features in type 1 diabetes. Of the isolated RNA, all was reverse transcribed, and so the sequenced material was expressed TCRB transcripts. TCRdb's table, derived via immunoSEQ multiplex PCR, lists solely in-frame clones and lacks some. The table records a few hundred thousand clones, around 16% of them present only once. Material for sequencing was naive CD4+ T cells from blood. These receptor sequences come from a woman under 30 in good health.

The chain recombines TRBV18 with TRBJ2-6; tentative D call: TRBD1 (6 bases). This CDR3 has 14 residues. Deletions cut 8 bases from V and 1 base from J, with 9 bases between. The V gene's germline CDR1 is KGHSH and CDR2 LQKENI. The CDR3 sequence: CASRQGSGANVLTF. The CDR3 coding sequence is TGTGCCAGCCGTCAGGGGTCTGGGGCCAACGTCCTGACTTTC.

The rearrangement links TRBV2 to TRBJ2-7, with 7 positions matching TRBD2. With 6 bases clipped from V and 7 bases from J, the junction kept 15 bases outside the gene matches. Germline V CDR1 and CDR2: SNHLY, FYNNEI. CDR3 length: 15 amino acids. CDR3 amino acids: CASRPGTKPSGEQYF. The CDR3 region has the DNA TGTGCCAGCAGACCCGGGACTAAACCGTCGGGGGAGCAGTACTTC.

A few counts support this clone. The chain links TRBV9 to TRBJ2-2; 8 bases are a match to TRBD1. The CDR3 runs to 17 residues. Germline V gene lookup returns CDR1 SGDLS and CDR2 YYNGEE. Trimming cost V 1 base and J 1 base; bases outside gene matches: 6. DNA of the CDR3: TGTGCCAGCAGCGTAACGGGACAGGCAGTGAACACCGGGGAGCTGTTTTTT. Its protein is CASSVTGQAVNTGELFF.

This clone turned up a few times. The chain uses TRBV2 and TRBJ2-3; D may be TRBD2 (6 bases). Germline-derived CDR1 and CDR2 are SNHLY and FYNNEI. The length of the CDR3 is 12 residues. Trimming removed 6 bases from V and 6 bases from J, with 10 bases in between. The DNA for the CDR3 is TGTGCCAGCAGCCTAGCGCTTGATACGCAGTATTTT. Its protein is CASSLALDTQYF.

In this sample, this clone turned up a few times. The chain joins TRBV25-1 to TRBJ2-1; 9 nucleotides line up with TRBD2. Germline CDR1 MGHDK, CDR2 SYGVNS. With 4 bases clipped from V and 8 bases from J, the junction kept 12 bases outside the gene matches. The CDR3 is made up of 16 amino acids. The CDR3 nucleotides read TGTGCCAGCAGTGCCCTTAGCGGGAGCTCTCCGGATGAGCAGTTCTTC. It translates to CASSALSGSSPDEQFF.

The rearrangement links TRBV18 to TRBJ2-5; TRBD1 aligns across 7 bases. Per germline, CDR1 KGHSH and CDR2 LQKENI. The CDR3 runs 14 residues. Trimming took 6 bases from V and 2 from J; bases not matched to a gene: 6. Written as DNA, the CDR3 is TGTGCCAGCTCTCAGACAGGGCGGCAAGAGACCCAGTACTTC. It is translated as CASSQTGRQETQYF.

The chain couples TRBV5-1 to TRBJ2-2; D remains ambiguous. The CDR3 runs 13 residues. V lost 1 base and J lost 4, with 5 bases in between. CDR1 SGHRS and CDR2 YFSETQ come from the germline V gene. CDR3 sequence: CASSLTITGELFF. DNA of the CDR3: TGCGCCAGCAGCTTGACTATCACCGGGGAGCTGTTTTTT.

The chain combines TRBV28 with TRBJ1-2, with D possibly TRBD1 on 6 matching bases. V was trimmed by 5 bases and J by 5 bases, leaving 15 bases between them. The CDR3 loop spans 14 amino acids. Germline V gives CDR1 MDHEN, CDR2 SYDVKM. CDR3 sequence (DNA): TGTGCCAGCAGTGAGGGGGGGACGGATTATGGCTACACCTTC. The encoded protein is CASSEGGTDYGYTF.

This clone was observed a few times. The rearrangement links TRBV4-2 to TRBJ1-3; 10 bases agree with TRBD1. The CDR3 sequence is 18 residues long. V trimming: 2 bases; J trimming: 4 bases; junction bases outside the gene matches: 11. Germline lookup yields CDR1 LGHNA and CDR2 YNFKEQ. CDR3 sequence: CASSQILGDRGSGNTIYF. CDR3 bases: TGTGCCAGCAGCCAAATTCTGGGGGACAGGGGATCAGGAAACACCATATATTTT.

The chain employs TRBV5-1 and TRBJ1-1, with D uncertain. The length of the CDR3 is 14 residues. CDR1 and CDR2 from the germline V gene are SGHRS and YFSETQ. V dropped 0 bases and J dropped 1 base, with 7 bases sitting between them. CDR3 sequence reads: CASSLGERNTEAFF. In DNA form, the CDR3 reads TGCGCCAGCAGCTTGGGGGAGCGGAACACTGAAGCTTTCTTT.

The rearrangement links TRBV30 to TRBJ2-7; perhaps TRBD2 as D (5 bases). Germline V gene data show CDR1 as GTSNPN and CDR2 as SVGIG (reference sequence). CDR3 length equals 12 residues. V shed 3 bases and J shed 3 bases, with 9 bases lying between them. CDR3 loop: CAWSTRSYEQYF. As DNA, the CDR3 is TGTGCCTGGAGCACTAGAAGCTACGAGCAGTACTTC.